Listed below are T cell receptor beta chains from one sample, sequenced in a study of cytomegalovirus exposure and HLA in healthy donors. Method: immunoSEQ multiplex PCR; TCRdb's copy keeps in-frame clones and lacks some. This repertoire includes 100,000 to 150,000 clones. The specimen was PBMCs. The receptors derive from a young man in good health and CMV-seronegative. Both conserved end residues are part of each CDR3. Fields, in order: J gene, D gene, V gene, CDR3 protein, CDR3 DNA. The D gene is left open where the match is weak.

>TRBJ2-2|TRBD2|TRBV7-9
CASSRGLAGASNTGELFF
TGTGCCAGCAGCAGGGGACTAGCGGGGGCCTCGAACACCGGGGAGCTGTTTTTT
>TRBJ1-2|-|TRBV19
CASSIPGRDYGYTF
TGTGCCAGTAGTATACCGGGGAGAGACTATGGCTACACCTTC
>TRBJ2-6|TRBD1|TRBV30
CAWRQGPASGANVLTF
TGTGCCTGGCGACAGGGCCCAGCGTCTGGGGCCAACGTCCTGACTTTC
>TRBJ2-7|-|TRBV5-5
CASSLTTGPSYEQYF
TGTGCCAGCAGTTTAACAACAGGGCCCTCCTACGAGCAGTACTTC
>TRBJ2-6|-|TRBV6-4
CASSDDSSGANVLTF
TGTGCCAGCAGTGATGACAGCTCTGGGGCCAACGTCCTGACTTTC
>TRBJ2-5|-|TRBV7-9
CASSLGVHREETQYF
TGTGCCAGCAGCTTAGGCGTCCACAGGGAAGAGACCCAGTACTTC
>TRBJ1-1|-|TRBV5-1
CASSGQTNTEAFF
TGCGCCAGCAGTGGGCAAACGAACACTGAAGCTTTCTTT
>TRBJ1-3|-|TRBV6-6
CASSLGPRRGNTIYF
TGTGCCAGCAGTCTGGGGCCAAGGCGAGGAAACACCATATATTTT
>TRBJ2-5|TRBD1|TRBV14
CASSPRDSVETQYF
TGTGCCAGCAGCCCGAGGGACAGTGTAGAGACCCAGTACTTC
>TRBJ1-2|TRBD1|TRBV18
CASSPLGTGDLYGYTF
TGTGCCAGCTCACCGCTCGGGACAGGGGATTTGTACGGCTACACCTTC
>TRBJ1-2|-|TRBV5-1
CASSLAWGGGYGYTF
TGCGCCAGCAGCTTGGCCTGGGGGGGAGGATATGGCTACACCTTC
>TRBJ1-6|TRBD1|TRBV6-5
CASFQGDNSPLHF
TGTGCCAGCTTCCAGGGGGATAATTCACCCCTCCACTTT
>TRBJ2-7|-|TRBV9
CASSPRWAGAEQYF
TGTGCCAGCAGCCCTCGTTGGGCAGGCGCAGAGCAGTACTTC
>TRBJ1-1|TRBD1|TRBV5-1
CASSSTGEPFF
TGCGCCAGCAGCTCGACAGGGGAACCTTTCTTT
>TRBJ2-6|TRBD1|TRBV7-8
CASSAYRRGPGANVLTF
TGTGCCAGCAGCGCCTACCGAAGGGGGCCTGGGGCCAACGTCCTGACTTTC
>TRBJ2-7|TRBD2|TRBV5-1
CASSKTTPSGSSYEQYF
TGCGCCAGCAGCAAGACAACCCCTAGCGGGAGCTCCTACGAGCAGTACTTC
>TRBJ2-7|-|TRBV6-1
CASGGGRRDYEQYF
TGTGCCAGCGGAGGGGGCCGACGAGACTACGAGCAGTACTTC
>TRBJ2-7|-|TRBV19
CASSSPLGGDYEQYF
TGTGCCAGTAGTAGTCCCTTAGGAGGGGACTACGAGCAGTACTTC
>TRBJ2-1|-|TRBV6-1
CASSEGEEGDNEQFF
TGTGCCAGCAGTGAAGGAGAGGAAGGGGACAATGAGCAGTTCTTC
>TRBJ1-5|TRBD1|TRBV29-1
CSAGTGGGQPQHF
TGCAGCGCCGGGACAGGGGGCGGTCAGCCCCAGCATTTT
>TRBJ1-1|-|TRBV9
CASSVQQGRGEAFF
TGTGCCAGCAGCGTGCAACAGGGTAGGGGTGAAGCTTTCTTT
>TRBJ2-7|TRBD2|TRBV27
CASSPPGWEGYEQYF
TGTGCCAGCAGCCCGCCCGGTTGGGAGGGCTACGAGCAGTACTTC
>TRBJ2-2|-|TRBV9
CASSVGGLELFF
TGTGCCAGCAGCGTAGGGGGCCTGGAGCTGTTTTTT
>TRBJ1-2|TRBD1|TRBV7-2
CASSFTRGYHGYTF
TGTGCCAGCAGCTTTACCAGGGGGTATCATGGCTACACCTTC
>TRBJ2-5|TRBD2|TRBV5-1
CASSLHPSGGSQETQYF
TGCGCCAGCAGCCTCCATCCTAGCGGGGGGAGTCAAGAGACCCAGTACTTC
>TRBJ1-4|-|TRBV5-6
CASSLALVSDSEKLFF
TGTGCCAGCAGCTTGGCTCTAGTATCGGACAGCGAAAAACTGTTTTTT
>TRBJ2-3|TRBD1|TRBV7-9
CASSLEGAYTDTQYF
TGTGCCAGCAGCTTAGAGGGGGCGTACACAGATACGCAGTATTTT
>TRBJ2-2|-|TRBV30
CARQQGTNTGELFF
TGTGCCCGCCAACAGGGTACGAACACCGGGGAGCTGTTTTTT
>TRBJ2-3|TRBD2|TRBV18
CASSRSIAGGPFDRPVSTDTQYF
TGTGCCAGCTCACGAAGTATAGCGGGAGGGCCTTTTGATCGTCCCGTTAGCACAGATACGCAGTATTTT
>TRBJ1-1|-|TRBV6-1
CASRRGDGNTEAFF
TGTGCCAGCAGGCGGGGAGACGGAAACACTGAAGCTTTCTTT
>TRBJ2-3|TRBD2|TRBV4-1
CASSHPSGGFSDTQYF
TGCGCCAGCAGCCACCCTAGCGGGGGGTTTTCAGATACGCAGTATTTT
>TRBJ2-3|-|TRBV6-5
CASSYGPGWSDTQYF
TGTGCCAGCAGTTACGGGCCGGGGTGGTCAGATACGCAGTATTTT
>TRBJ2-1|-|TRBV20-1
CSAVEDEQFF
TGCAGTGCCGTGGAGGATGAGCAGTTCTTC
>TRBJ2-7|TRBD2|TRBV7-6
CASSPRTSGPAYEQYF
TGTGCCAGCAGCCCCAGGACTAGCGGGCCCGCCTACGAGCAGTACTTC
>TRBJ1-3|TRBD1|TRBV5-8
CASSLDRGIGNTIYF
TGTGCCAGCAGCTTGGACAGGGGAATTGGAAACACCATATATTTT
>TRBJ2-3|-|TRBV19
CASSIGDRSTDTQYF
TGTGCCAGTAGTATAGGCGACAGGAGCACAGATACGCAGTATTTT
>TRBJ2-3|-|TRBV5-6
CASSSTQAFTDTQYF
TGTGCCAGCAGCTCAACTCAAGCGTTCACAGATACGCAGTATTTT
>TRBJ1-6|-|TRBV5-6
CASKEWVAALYSPLHF
TGTGCCAGCAAGGAGTGGGTCGCGGCCCTATATTCACCCCTCCACTTT
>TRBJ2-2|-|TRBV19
CASSIPHQRSNTGELFF
TGTGCCAGTAGTATCCCGCATCAGCGGTCGAACACCGGGGAGCTGTTTTTT
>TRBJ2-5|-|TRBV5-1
CASSTSRAQETQYF
TGCGCCAGCAGCACGTCCAGGGCACAAGAGACCCAGTACTTC
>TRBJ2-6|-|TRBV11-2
CASSQHPGAGANVLTF
TGTGCCAGCAGCCAACACCCCGGAGCTGGGGCCAACGTCCTGACTTTC